This T cell receptor beta chain appears in the sequencing data of a study of T cell responses to AZD1222 COVID-19 vaccine. V lost 6 bases to trimming and J lost 5 bases; unmatched junction nucleotides: 10. The CDR3 covers 14 residues. Germline V gene sequence: CDR1 MNHEY, CDR2 SVGEGT. The method was immunoSEQ multiplex PCR; TCRdb's version includes in-frame clones alone and lacks a portion of them. The data contain over 100,000 clones, about 87% of them singletons. In this sample, this clone turned up a few times. The chain couples TRBV6-2 or TRBV6-3 to TRBJ2-7, with 7 nucleotides matching TRBD2. The specimen was peripheral blood, collected on day 0 of AZD1222 vaccination. The sequence came from an adult in good health. Written as DNA, the CDR3 is TGTGCCAGCAGCCGATGGCGGGAGCGAAACGAGCAGTACTTC. Its translation: CASSRWRERNEQYF.